One sample yielded the 10 T cell receptor beta chains listed below, sequenced in a study of PD-1 blockade in classical Hodgkin lymphoma. Using immunoSEQ multiplex PCR, the repertoire was profiled, and TCRdb retains in-frame clones only, with some absent. The sample has about 110,000 clones, roughly nine tenths seen once; the top ten hold just under 20%. Every patient experienced relapse after autologous stem cell transplantation, and brentuximab vedotin exposure varied. The input for sequencing was peripheral blood mononuclear cells (PBMCs), taken before the second cycle of nivolumab. The receptors were sampled from a human donor with classical Hodgkin lymphoma.

The chain is built from TRBV11-2 and TRBJ1-4; D is ambiguous. Between the trimmed V and J ends, which lost 4 bases and 5 bases, there was a span of 5 bases. The CDR3 contains 12 residues. CDR1 and CDR2 (germline): SGHAT, FQNNGV. This CDR3 is CASSYPNEKLFF. CDR3 DNA: TGTGCCAGCAGCTACCCGAATGAAAAACTGTTTTTT. The full variable domain, completed using reference TRBV11-2 and TRBJ1-4, is EAGVAQSPRYKIIEKRQSVAFWCNPISGHATLYWYQQILGQGPKLLIQFQNNGVVDDSQLPKDRFSAERLKGVDSTLKIQPAKLEDSAVYLCASSYPNEKLFFGSGTQLSVL.

The chain joins TRBV28 to TRBJ1-1; no clear D. In germline, CDR1 is MDHEN, CDR2 SYDVKM. Trimming stripped 8 bases from V and 2 bases from J, with 18 bases between. CDR3 length equals 15 residues. CDR3 amino acids: CASLTYTLPNTEAFF. The CDR3 nucleotides read TGTGCCAGCCTAACCTACACTCTCCCCAACACTGAAGCTTTCTTT.

V usage is TRBV6-1 and J usage is TRBJ2-3; tentatively, D is TRBD2 (6 bases). The CDR3 has 14 amino acids. The germline CDR1 and CDR2 sequences are MNHNS and SASEGT. Trimming cost V 6 bases and J 0 bases, with 10 bases left between them. This CDR3 reads CASRRERSTDTQYF. The CDR3 region has the DNA TGTGCCAGCAGACGGGAGAGGAGCACAGATACGCAGTATTTT.

The V call is TRBV29-1, the J call TRBJ2-7, with D unclear. The CDR3 extends over 14 amino acids. The ends were cut back, 0 bases at V and 2 bases at J, with 11 bases in the middle. Germline V gene sequence: CDR1 SQVTM, CDR2 ANQGSEA. DNA of the CDR3: TGCAGCGTTGAAGATCCCGATGCAACCTACGAGCAGTACTTC. It is translated as CSVEDPDATYEQYF.

J is TRBJ2-1 and V is TRBV29-1, with 9 bases aligning to TRBD2. Germline values: CDR1 SQVTM, CDR2 ANQGSEA. After removal of 4 bases from V and 7 bases from J, the junction contained 8 bases not matched to a gene. The CDR3 totals 14 residues. CDR3 nucleotides: TGCAGCGTTGGTGGTGGCGGGAGGGGGAATGAGCAGTTCTTC. It specifies CSVGGGGRGNEQFF.

This chain uses TRBV18 with TRBJ1-5; no clear D gene. V lost 3 bases and J lost 2, with 11 bases in between. Germline values: CDR1 KGHSH, CDR2 LQKENI. This CDR3 has 15 amino acids. The CDR3 bases are TGTGCCAGCTCACCCGGCGGGCCAGGCAATCAGCCCCAGCATTTT. It yields the protein CASSPGGPGNQPQHF.

The chain carries TRBV18 and TRBJ1-1, with D possibly matching TRBD1 (5 bases). V lost 3 bases to trimming and J lost 5 bases, with 19 bases between them. The germline V gene encodes CDR1 KGHSH and CDR2 LQKENI. The length of the CDR3 is 16 residues. The CDR3: CASSPRARGRGTEAFF. CDR3 DNA sequence: TGTGCCAGCTCACCTAGGGCAAGGGGAAGGGGTACTGAAGCTTTCTTT.

This clone was seen a single time. V and J are TRBV2 and TRBJ2-5, with 7 bases aligning to TRBD2. The CDR3 has 14 residues. Losses at the gene ends were 7 bases for V and 3 bases for J; bases not matched to a gene: 8. Germline V gene sequence: CDR1 SNHLY, CDR2 FYNNEI. Here the CDR3 reads CASIIPGTKETQYF. CDR3 in DNA: TGTGCCAGCATCATCCCGGGGACTAAAGAGACCCAGTACTTC. Based on the CDR3 plus reference TRBV2 and TRBJ2-5, the full variable domain is EPEVTQTPSHQVTQMGQEVILRCVPISNHLYFYWYRQILGQKVEFLVSFYNNEISEKSEIFDDQFSVERPDGSNFTLKIRSTKLEDSAMYFCASIIPGTKETQYFGPGTRLLVL.

The chain carries TRBV5-4 and TRBJ1-2; D is unresolved. V lost 6 bases and J 3 bases, leaving 18 bases between the germline ends. The germline CDR1 and CDR2 sequences are SGHNT and YYREEE (reference sequence). This CDR3 spans 15 amino acids. The CDR3 is CASTPDGPYDYGYTF. CDR3 bases: TGTGCCAGCACCCCGGACGGTCCTTATGACTATGGCTACACCTTC.

The CDR3 bases are TGCGCCAGCAGCTTGGCCCCGGGGGCCTCTGGGGCCAACGTCCTGACTTTC. This encodes CASSLAPGASGANVLTF. The V gene is TRBV5-1, the J gene TRBJ2-6; TRBD1 or TRBD2 may be the D gene (6 bases each). The CDR3 contains 17 residues. Germline V CDR1 and CDR2: SGHRS, YFSETQ. Trimming stripped 0 bases from V and 0 bases from J, with 10 bases between. The full variable domain, with the rest looked up from reference TRBV5-1 and TRBJ2-6, is KAGVTQTPRYLIKTRGQQVTLSCSPISGHRSVSWYQQTPGQGLQFLFEYFSETQRNKGNFPGRFSGRQFSNSRSEMNVSTLELGDSALYLCASSLAPGASGANVLTFGAGSRLTVL.